A single T cell receptor beta chain is shown here with its context. The target antigen is unknown. The source material, RNA transcripts, was used to amplify TCR beta CDR3 regions. Initially, a first-round RT-PCR of the TCR CDR3 employed the HTBI primer set. MiXCR, applied by TCRdb to the multiplex PCR reads, yields one record per CDR3 protein. This table holds fewer than 550,000 distinct CDR3 sequences, 15% to 19% found once. The sample originates from a study of T cells in Graves' hyperthyroidism and ophthalmopathy. Study-level background: Peripheral blood was drawn at first diagnosis, prior to all treatment. Study findings and constraints: Ophthalmopathy prediction by the model preceded onset by a median roughly 6 months.

Patients were aged 18 to 65, had disease duration under 2 months, and had newly diagnosed hyperthyroidism. Material: blood. The receptor comes from a young woman with Graves' hyperthyroidism.

For the CDR3, the DNA is TGTGCCAGCAGTTTGACACCCCCCTACGAGCAGTACTTC. The encoded protein is CASSLTPPYEQYF. V usage is TRBV28 and J usage is TRBJ2-7; no clear D gene. V was cut by 3 bases and J by 2 bases, with 8 bases left in between. The CDR3 runs 13 residues. CDR1 MDHEN and CDR2 SYDVKM come from the germline V gene.